This entry describes one TCR beta chain. Its specific antigen is unknown. Base qualities are not recorded, but no much larger clone differs from it by a single base. The data derive from a study of blood T cell repertoires in COVID-19 (dated by TCRdb to 2018 to 2021). Study-wide context: Collaborator samples came from the United States, Italy and Spain and covered acute and convalescent phases of COVID-19. The material from the prospective study consisted of cDNA or gDNA derived from T cells, B-cell-depleted T cells, or PBMCs. Deeply sampled blood TCRbeta repertoires from subjects exposed to, actively infected with, or recovered from COVID-19 were included in the dataset. The repertoires were released in a freely available public database meant as a resource for research on the immune response to SARS-CoV-2. Samples came from the ongoing ImmuneRACE study (first 160 participants) plus 1,254 subjects from 6 global collaborators. Nearly every sample came with metadata listing a de-identified subject ID, COVID-19 status, age in years and sex. HLA class I and class II types, where available, came from metadata supplied by the sample provider rather than from assay-based typing.

What the authors observed across the whole study: The quantity of clinical and demographic metadata differed by source and by participant and was supplied without curation.

Enrolling through a virtual design, the prospective study's participants ranged in age from about 18 to 100 years and lived across 20 to 30 United States geographic areas. In the prospective study, participants were assigned to cohorts based on the clinical history participants reported in a screening survey and a study questionnaire. Recovered participants in ImmuneRACE Cohort 3 were defined as having two consecutive negative NP/OP PCR tests, clearance from a healthcare professional, or resolution of symptoms. Mobile phlebotomists in the prospective study collected whole blood, serum and a nasopharyngeal or oropharyngeal swab from every participant. Additional blood draws and questionnaires over an approximately two-month period could optionally be provided by prospective study participants. Blood samples from the prospective study were shipped frozen or at room temperature prior to DNA extraction.

V gives up 4 bases and J gives up 3 bases, and the segment between their germline ends measures 21 bases. The germline V gene encodes CDR1 LGHDT and CDR2 YNNKEL (reference sequence). The CDR3 numbers 17 residues from cysteine through phenylalanine. Only the CDR3 region is kept as DNA, spanning 51 bases read in frame from base 1. TCRbeta CDR3 regions were amplified from genomic DNA using the immunoSEQ Assay, a bias-controlled multiplex PCR. In the authors' own workflow: Nucleated cell counts per sample were estimated from amplification of reference gene primers within the assay. To quantify the absolute abundance of each unique TCRbeta CDR3 rearrangement, sequence reads were collapsed and filtered. For each sample, productive Simpson clonality was calculated by taking the square root of Simpson's diversity index across productive rearrangements. Here the immuneACCESS table is served through TCRdb, limited to in-frame sequences with V and J called. Missing clones are a known gap in these copies; in checked studies unresolved V genes cover under half, and the rest lacks a known reason. V and J calls and clone size are given by that table; D and trimming were obtained from the DNA. The sample yields 250,000 to 300,000 clones; approximately 91% were counted once. The ten most abundant clones make up around 1.7% of the sample.

The receptor comes from a middle-aged woman who had recovered from COVID-19. Specimen: PBMCs or T cells enriched from blood (not recorded which). The chain couples TRBV3-1 (or the pseudogene TRBV3-2) to TRBJ1-1; the D gene cannot be named for sure. The encoded CDR3 is CASSPLLGSPGYTEAFF. The nucleotide sequence reads TGTGCCAGCAGCCCACTCCTTGGGTCCCCAGGCTACACTGAAGCTTTCTTT.